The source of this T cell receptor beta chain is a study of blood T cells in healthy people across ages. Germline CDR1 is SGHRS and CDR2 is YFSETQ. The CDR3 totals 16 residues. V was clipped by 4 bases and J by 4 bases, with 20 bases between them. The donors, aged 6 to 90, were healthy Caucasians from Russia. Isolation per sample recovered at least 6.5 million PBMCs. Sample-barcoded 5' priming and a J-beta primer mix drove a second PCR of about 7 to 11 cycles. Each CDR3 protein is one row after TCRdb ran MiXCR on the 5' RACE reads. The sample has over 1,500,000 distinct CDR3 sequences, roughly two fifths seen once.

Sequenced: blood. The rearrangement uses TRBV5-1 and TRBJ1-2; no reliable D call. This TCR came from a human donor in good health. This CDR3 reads CASSVDAFGGPYGYTF. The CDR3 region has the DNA TGCGCCAGCAGCGTAGACGCGTTTGGAGGGCCCTATGGCTACACCTTC. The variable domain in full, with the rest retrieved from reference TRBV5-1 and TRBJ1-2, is KAGVTQTPRYLIKTRGQQVTLSCSPISGHRSVSWYQQTPGQGLQFLFEYFSETQRNKGNFPGRFSGRQFSNSRSEMNVSTLELGDSALYLCASSVDAFGGPYGYTFGSGTRLTVV.